A selection of T cell receptor beta chains follows, all from one sample in a study of Graves' ophthalmopathy and Graves' hyperthyroidism. Each CDR3 protein gets one entry after TCRdb re-called the multiplex PCR reads with MiXCR. This sample has approximately 460,000 distinct CDR3 sequences, with about 15% found just once. Input material: blood. The receptors derive from a woman aged 25 to 39 with Graves' ophthalmopathy. Both conserved end residues are part of each CDR3. The D gene is left open where the match is weak. The listing skips clone size in some rows; elsewhere it reads once, few, many or a size class.

. TRBJ1-6 TRBV12-3/TRBV12-4 many CASSAGSSPLHF TGTGCCAGCAGCGCTGGATCTTCACCCCTCCACTTT
TRBD2 TRBJ2-5 TRBV9 many CASSVHGGRGQETQYF TGTGCCAGCAGCGTTCATGGCGGGAGAGGCCAAGAGACCCAGTACTTC
. TRBJ2-7 TRBV29-1 many CSVSDGRSYEQYF TGCAGCGTTTCAGACGGTCGCTCCTACGAGCAGTACTTC
. TRBJ1-2 TRBV28 many CATEREGEGTSGYTF TGTGCCACCGAACGCGAGGGGGAGGGTACCAGTGGCTACACCTTC
. TRBJ2-7 TRBV6-1 many CASSDRDLTYEQYF TGTGCCAGCAGTGACAGGGATCTCACCTACGAGCAGTACTTC
TRBD1 TRBJ1-1 TRBV10-3 many CAISESKGQGSTEAFF TGTGCCATCAGTGAGTCGAAGGGACAGGGGAGCACTGAAGCTTTCTTT
. TRBJ1-1 TRBV10-1 many CASTADSFTEAFF TGCGCCAGCACGGCGGACAGTTTCACTGAAGCTTTCTTT
TRBD2 TRBJ2-7 TRBV20-1 many CSARSPAGGFREQYF TGCAGTGCTAGAAGTCCAGCGGGAGGGTTTAGGGAGCAGTACTTC
TRBD2 TRBJ2-7 TRBV11-2 few CASSRLAGSLYEQYF TGTGCCAGCAGCCGCCTAGCGGGAAGCCTCTACGAGCAGTACTTC
. TRBJ1-5 TRBV12-3/TRBV12-4 many CASSLSGYSNQPQHF TGTGCCAGCAGTTTATCGGGGTATAGCAATCAGCCCCAGCATTTT
. TRBJ1-1 TRBV12-5 many CASTAGGTEAFF TGTGCTAGTACGGCCGGGGGTACTGAAGCTTTCTTT
. TRBJ2-7 TRBV27 many CASSTEVPPYEQYF TGTGCCAGCAGTACCGAGGTACCACCCTACGAGCAGTACTTC
TRBD1 TRBJ2-2 TRBV6-4 many CASSPFMETGGTGELFF TGTGCCAGCAGCCCCTTTATGGAGACAGGGGGCACCGGGGAGCTGTTTTTT
TRBD2 TRBJ2-7 TRBV4-1 . CASSRGGLAGGLEQYF TGCGCCAGCAGCCGCGGGGGACTAGCGGGAGGTCTCGAGCAGTACTTC
. TRBJ1-1 TRBV6-2/TRBV6-3 many CASSYSGTTNTEAFF TGTGCCAGCAGTTACAGTGGGACAACGAACACTGAAGCTTTCTTT
TRBD1 TRBJ1-2 TRBV20-1 many CSAEDGQGRIYGYTF TGCAGTGCTGAGGACGGACAGGGGAGGATCTATGGCTACACCTTC
. TRBJ1-6 TRBV10-3 once CAISDPDRSSYNSPLHF TGTGCCATCAGTGACCCCGACAGGAGCTCCTATAATTCACCCCTCCACTTT
. TRBJ2-6 TRBV11-2 many CASSPRPGSGANVLTF TGTGCCAGCAGCCCACGCCCAGGGTCTGGGGCCAACGTCCTGACTTTC
TRBD1 TRBJ2-7 TRBV5-1 . CASSTGGTTYPQYF TGCGCCAGCTCTACAGGGGGCACTACATATCCGCAGTACTTC
TRBD1 TRBJ2-7 TRBV3-1 few CASSLPGTGFYEQYF TGTGCCAGCAGCCTACCCGGGACAGGGTTCTACGAGCAGTACTTC
. TRBJ1-3 TRBV11-2 . CASSPGVGPGNTIYF TGTGCCAGCAGCCCCGGGGTAGGGCCTGGAAACACCATATATTTT